This TCR beta chain was captured by sequencing in a study of cytomegalovirus exposure and HLA in healthy donors. The PCR ran on 60 Vbeta and 13 Jbeta primers. Data came from immunoSEQ multiplex PCR; TCRdb stores just in-frame clones and leaves some out. The sample lists 150,000 to 200,000 clones; about 80% were seen once. The CDR3 is 13 residues long. CDR1 is LNHDA and CDR2 is SQIVND in the germline V gene (reference sequence). Trimming took off 3 bases at V and 14 bases at J, with 14 bases between the two ends. This clone was seen more than once but under ten times. This TCR derives from a woman aged 25 to 39 in good health and CMV-seropositive. Input material: PBMCs. The chain is built from TRBV19 and TRBJ1-6, with D tentatively TRBD1 (6 bases). The CDR3 nucleotides read TGTGCCAGTAGTATCCTACAGGGTGTAGCCCTCCACTTT. It yields the protein CASSILQGVALHF.